This T cell receptor beta chain is from a study of T cells in localized non-small cell lung cancer. The junction had 5 bases not matched to a gene; V was cut back by 6 bases and J by 0 bases. Germline V gene lookup returns CDR1 MNHEY and CDR2 SMNVEV (reference sequence). This CDR3 comprises 16 residues. Assay: immunoSEQ multiplex PCR; the TCRdb copy retains only in-frame clones and omits some. The sample yields 86,000 or so clones, almost 85% seen once. The sequence was obtained from a man aged 40-75 years with stage I lung adenocarcinoma. This rearrangement joins TRBV27 to TRBJ2-6, with 7 positions matching TRBD1. The material was peripheral blood, obtained before any cancer treatment. This CDR3 reads CASRRDSTSGANVLTF. The CDR3 bases are TGTGCCAGCAGGAGGGACAGCACCTCTGGGGCCAACGTCCTGACTTTC.